This T cell receptor beta chain was found in a study of cytomegalovirus exposure and HLA in healthy donors. Study in general: The roughly 130 validation repertoires used the same platform as the approximately 620 first-cohort repertoires (as reported by a later analysis). Study-wide findings and caveats: Subsequent analysis showed first-cohort TCR clusters tending to co-occur in over a hundred validation repertoires. It was confirmed in vitro that three of the CMV-associated chains were specific for CMV antigens. The majority of TCR sequences were rare, yet some public TCRs appeared in many donors.

Clones were sequenced by immunoSEQ multiplex PCR, and TCRdb holds only the in-frame ones, with some missing. Seen here are about 170,000 clones, around nine tenths observed once, and the top ten hold 2% to 2.5%. The junction had 5 bases not matched to a gene; V was cut back by 2 bases and J by 5 bases. CDR1 and CDR2 from the germline V gene are MGHRA and YSYEKL. The CDR3 is 14 residues long. About this clone: Its antigen is not known.

The sequenced material came from PBMCs. This chain uses TRBV4-1 with TRBJ1-1; 7 bases are shared with TRBD1. The sequence came from a woman aged 18-29 years in good health and CMV-seronegative. The CDR3 region is CASSQRGGGTEAFF. In DNA, the CDR3 is TGCGCCAGCAGCCAAAGAGGGGGCGGTACTGAAGCTTTCTTT.